A single sample is the source of the 24 T cell receptor beta chains below, sequenced in a study of blood T cell repertoires in COVID-19. Assay used: immunoSEQ multiplex PCR; TCRdb lists only in-frame clones, some missing. Of around 150,000 clones in the sample, about four fifths were seen once. Sequencing was done on a sample of peripheral blood. The receptors stem from a woman in her sixties or seventies with active or convalescent COVID-19.

The sample holds a few counts of this clone. The chain combines TRBV4-2 with TRBJ2-1; possibly TRBD2 for D (11 bases). V lost 4 bases and J 8 bases, leaving 30 bases between the germline ends. The length of the CDR3 is 19 residues. Germline assignment: CDR1 LGHNA and CDR2 YNFKEQ. The CDR3 DNA reads as TGTGCCAGCAGCCGCGGGACAGGGGTAGCGGGGGGGTCTTGGGATGAGCAGTTCTTC. Its protein is CASSRGTGVAGGSWDEQFF.

The chain combines TRBV6-5 with TRBJ2-2, with a tentative D call TRBD2 (5 bases). This CDR3 contains 13 residues. The germline gives CDR1 MNHEY, CDR2 SVGAGI. V was cut by 5 bases and J by 2 bases, with 6 bases left in between. For the CDR3, the DNA is TGTGCCAGCAGTAGACTAAACACCGGGGAGCTGTTTTTT. This codes for CASSRLNTGELFF.

V is TRBV4-1 and J is TRBJ1-6, with 9 positions matching TRBD1. The CDR3 runs to 17 residues. Germline V gene lookup returns CDR1 MGHRA and CDR2 YSYEKL. V dropped 1 base and J dropped 5; count of bases not matched to a gene: 6. Here the CDR3 DNA reads TGCGCCAGCAGCCAAGTCGGACAGGGGCCGGATAATTCACCCCTCCACTTT. This translates into CASSQVGQGPDNSPLHF.

In its sample, this clone was seen a few times. The rearrangement uses TRBV7-2 and TRBJ2-3; 12 positions match TRBD2. This CDR3 is 14 amino acids long. The ends lost 5 bases at V and 5 bases at J; junction bases unmatched: 2. In germline, CDR1 is SGHTA, CDR2 FQGNSA. CDR3 protein: CASSASGRGDTQYF. CDR3 nucleotide sequence: TGTGCCAGCAGCGCTAGCGGGAGGGGAGATACGCAGTATTTT. The complete variable domain, with remaining parts taken from reference TRBV7-2 and TRBJ2-3, reads GAGVSQSPSNKVTEKGKDVELRCDPISGHTALYWYRQSLGQGLEFLIYFQGNSAPDKSGLPSDRFSAERTGGSVSTLTIQRTQQEDSAVYLCASSASGRGDTQYFGPGTRLTVL.

V usage is TRBV2 and J usage is TRBJ2-1; 9 nucleotides agree with TRBD2. Germline lookup yields CDR1 SNHLY and CDR2 FYNNEI. The V and J ends lost 9 bases and 6 bases, in that order; junction bases with no gene match: 12. This CDR3 spans 15 amino acids. The CDR3 spells CASMSLAGHSNEQFF. CDR3 nucleotide sequence: TGTGCCAGTATGTCCCTAGCGGGGCACTCCAATGAGCAGTTCTTC. The full variable domain, its missing parts supplied by reference TRBV2 and TRBJ2-1, is EPEVTQTPSHQVTQMGQEVILRCVPISNHLYFYWYRQILGQKVEFLVSFYNNEISEKSEIFDDQFSVERPDGSNFTLKIRSTKLEDSAMYFCASMSLAGHSNEQFFGPGTRLTVL.

This clone came up a few times. The J gene is TRBJ1-1, the V gene TRBV29-1; unclear D gene. The CDR3 consists of 12 residues. Trimming took 8 bases from V and 4 from J, leaving 14 bases between them. The germline gives CDR1 SQVTM, CDR2 ANQGSEA. The CDR3 region is CSTSSGFTEAFF. Here the CDR3 DNA reads TGCAGCACCAGTTCGGGATTCACTGAAGCTTTCTTT.

The V call is TRBV29-1, the J call TRBJ2-1; a weak D match, TRBD2 (6 bases). Trimming took off 3 bases at V and 3 bases at J, with 6 bases between the two ends. The germline gives CDR1 SQVTM, CDR2 ANQGSEA. The CDR3 length is 12 residues. The CDR3 loop reads CSVEDYYNEQFF. In DNA, the CDR3 is TGCAGCGTTGAGGACTACTACAATGAGCAGTTCTTC.

V is TRBV24-1 and J is TRBJ2-1; perhaps TRBD2 as D (6 bases). Germline values: CDR1 KGHDR, CDR2 SFDVKD. V gave up 3 bases and J gave up 3 bases, with 17 bases separating them. This CDR3 spans 17 amino acids. The CDR3 DNA reads as TGTGCCACCAGTGATACCCGGGACTCCCCTCGCTACAATGAGCAGTTCTTC. Translating it yields CATSDTRDSPRYNEQFF.

In DNA, the CDR3 is TGTGCCAGCAGTTTCAACACAGATACGCAGTATTTT. Amino acid sequence: CASSFNTDTQYF. The genes are TRBV27 and TRBJ2-3; D unresolved. Germline V gene lookup returns CDR1 MNHEY and CDR2 SMNVEV (reference sequence). With 3 bases removed from V and 2 bases from J, the gap between germline ends came to 3 bases. The CDR3 has 12 residues.

V is TRBV6-5 and J is TRBJ1-2; a possible D gene is TRBD1 (5 bases). There are 14 residues in the CDR3. Germline V lookup: CDR1 MNHEY, CDR2 SVGAGI. V gave up 7 bases and J gave up 4 bases, with 16 bases separating them. The CDR3 nucleotides read TGTGCCAGCACCCCCGGGAGGGGCGGCTATGGCTACACCTTC. Amino acid sequence: CASTPGRGGYGYTF.

This clone was seen more than once but under ten times. This chain's CDR3 is CASSLVRQGAGFSQPQHF. The CDR3 DNA follows: TGTGCCAGCAGTTTGGTTCGACAGGGGGCAGGGTTTAGTCAGCCCCAGCATTTT. This chain joins TRBV28 and TRBJ1-5; TRBD1 matches at 10 bases. The CDR3 is 18 amino acids. V shed 3 bases and J 6 bases; nucleotides not matched to a gene: 14. Germline values: CDR1 MDHEN, CDR2 SYDVKM.

The sample holds a few counts of this clone. The chain links TRBV29-1 to TRBJ1-2; D remains unclear. V was cut by 7 bases and J by 4 bases, with 22 bases left in between. The CDR3 runs 15 residues. The germline V gene has CDR1 SQVTM and CDR2 ANQGSEA. Here the CDR3 reads CSAEGGIDGLYGYTF. The CDR3, as DNA: TGCAGCGCCGAGGGAGGTATAGACGGACTCTATGGCTACACCTTC. The variable domain in full, completed from reference TRBV29-1 and TRBJ1-2, reads SAVISQKPSRDICQRGTSLTIQCQVDSQVTMMFWYRQQPGQSLTLIATANQGSEATYESGFVIDKFPISRPNLTFSTLTVSNMSPEDSSIYLCSAEGGIDGLYGYTFGSGTRLTVV.

The V and J genes are TRBV6-5 and TRBJ1-1; 8 bases are shared with TRBD1. The CDR3 has 14 amino acids. The germline V gene has CDR1 MNHEY and CDR2 SVGAGI. Trimming at V came to 9 bases and at J to 6 bases, leaving 12 bases not matched to a gene. CDR3 loop: CASNNRGNNAEAFF. CDR3 bases: TGTGCCAGTAACAACAGGGGGAATAACGCTGAAGCTTTCTTT.

The rearrangement joins TRBV4-2 to TRBJ2-5, with a possible D match to TRBD1 (6 bases). This CDR3 contains 13 residues. The ends were cut back, 0 bases at V and 9 bases at J, with 11 bases in the middle. The germline CDR1 and CDR2 sequences are LGHNA and YNFKEQ. In nucleotides, the CDR3 is TGTGCCAGCAGCCAAGAACAGGGCAGGGCCCAGTACTTC. Its protein product is CASSQEQGRAQYF.

V usage is TRBV27 and J usage is TRBJ1-1; no clear D. The germline V and J ends were trimmed by 4 bases and 5 bases, with 17 bases remaining between them. Germline assignment: CDR1 MNHEY and CDR2 SMNVEV (reference sequence). The CDR3 length is 15 residues. The CDR3 nucleotides read TGTGCCAGCAGTTCCATCGGACGGGAGGCAACTGAAGCTTTCTTT. This sequence encodes CASSSIGREATEAFF.

The chain is built from TRBV5-4 and TRBJ2-1; possibly TRBD2 for D (6 bases). V shed 4 bases and J shed 7 bases, with 18 bases lying between them. Germline CDR1 is SGHNT and CDR2 is YYREEE (reference sequence). This CDR3 spans 15 amino acids. This CDR3 is CASSPGGRRGNEQFF. The CDR3 DNA reads TGTGCCAGCAGCCCCGGCGGAAGGCGGGGAAATGAGCAGTTCTTC. Using reference TRBV5-4 and TRBJ2-1 for the parts outside the CDR3, the full variable domain is ETGVTQSPTHLIKTRGQQVTLRCSSQSGHNTVSWYQQALGQGPQFIFQYYREEENGRGNFPPRFSGLQFPNYSSELNVNALELDDSALYLCASSPGGRRGNEQFFGPGTRLTVL.

V usage is TRBV5-4 and J usage is TRBJ1-2, with a weak D call TRBD1 (5 bases). This CDR3 comprises 14 residues. Trimming removed 1 base from V and 4 bases from J, with 11 bases in between. CDR1 is SGHNT and CDR2 is YYREEE in the germline V gene (reference sequence). CDR3 DNA sequence: TGTGCCAGCAGCTTGAGCGGGACGGTCTATGGCTACACCTTC. It codes for CASSLSGTVYGYTF.

In DNA, the CDR3 is TGCGCCAGCATGCTAGCCGGCAATGAGCAGTTCTTC. Protein product: CASMLAGNEQFF. The chain is built from TRBV5-1 and TRBJ2-1, with D possibly matching TRBD2 (5 bases). CDR1 and CDR2 (germline): SGHRS, YFSETQ. V lost 6 bases and J lost 6, with 10 bases in between. The CDR3 consists of 12 residues.

Of note for this clone: A much larger clone differs from this one at a single base, so this may be a read error. The J gene is TRBJ2-2, the V gene TRBV27; D unresolved. The CDR3 sequence is 14 residues long. CDR1 is MNHEY, CDR2 SMNVEV, per germline (reference sequence). CDR3 bases: TGTGCCAGCAGCGTGGGCCAGAACACCGAGGAGCTGTTTTTT. It specifies CASSVGQNTEELFF.

This clone has just a few counts. This chain links TRBV27 with TRBJ1-1, with 8 bases identical to TRBD1. Germline V lookup: CDR1 MNHEY, CDR2 SMNVEV (reference sequence). The CDR3 has 15 amino acids. The ends lost 3 bases at V and 5 bases at J; junction bases unmatched: 8. The CDR3 bases are TGTGCCAGCAGTTTCATAGGACAGGGTAGGACTGAAGCTTTCTTT. Translation: CASSFIGQGRTEAFF.

This sequence joins TRBV5-1 and TRBJ2-1, with D tentatively TRBD2 (6 bases). The germline gives CDR1 SGHRS, CDR2 YFSETQ. V was pared by 4 bases and J by 0 bases, with 14 bases between. This CDR3 comprises 16 residues. CDR3 region: CASSKVPAGSYNEQFF. CDR3 nucleotides: TGCGCCAGCAGCAAAGTGCCAGCGGGCTCCTACAATGAGCAGTTCTTC.

The chain couples TRBV4-1 to TRBJ2-7; D gene unclear. The length of the CDR3 is 13 residues. Trimming cost V 0 bases and J 5 bases, with 8 bases left between them. Germline CDR1 and CDR2: MGHRA and YSYEKL. CDR3 region: CASSQEIFDEQYV. The CDR3 DNA is TGCGCCAGCAGCCAAGAAATTTTCGACGAGCAGTACGTC.

The count of this clone is one. The gene calls are TRBV27 and TRBJ1-5, with 7 bases matching TRBD1. This CDR3 spans 15 amino acids. CDR1 MNHEY and CDR2 SMNVEV come from the germline V gene (reference sequence). Trimming cost V 3 bases and J 5 bases; bases outside gene matches: 7. The CDR3, as DNA: TGTGCCAGCAGTTTGAGACAGGGTGTTCATCAGCCCCAGCATTTT. It encodes CASSLRQGVHQPQHF.

This sequence joins TRBV19 and TRBJ2-1, with TRBD1 as a possible D gene (6 bases). V lost 3 bases and J 10 bases, leaving 22 bases between the germline ends. CDR3 length equals 16 residues. Germline CDR1 and CDR2: LNHDA and SQIVND (reference sequence). In DNA form, the CDR3 reads TGTGCCAGTAGTATTGGGGGCAGGGGAAGGGGCCTGGAGCAGTTCTTC. Translation gives CASSIGGRGRGLEQFF.